This passage covers 14 T cell receptor beta chains from one sample sequenced in a study of cytomegalovirus exposure and HLA in healthy donors. PCR amplification relied on 60 Vbeta primers (plus 13 Jbeta primers). The data were produced by immunoSEQ multiplex PCR, yet TCRdb's version contains in-frame clones alone and is incomplete. The sample yields 150,000 to 200,000 clones, around 85% seen once. The sequenced sample consisted of PBMCs. Receptor source: a man younger than 30 in good health and CMV-seropositive.

The CDR3 nucleotides are TGCGCCAGCAGACTAGCGGGGCCCCACGAGCAGTACTTC. Its protein product is CASRLAGPHEQYF. This chain joins TRBV5-1 and TRBJ2-7; 10 bases fit TRBD2. The CDR3 covers 13 residues. Unmatched junction bases numbered 4, after V lost 5 bases and J lost 5 bases. CDR1 and CDR2 (germline): SGHRS, YFSETQ. The full variable domain, in which reference TRBV5-1 and TRBJ2-7 provide the parts outside the CDR3, is KAGVTQTPRYLIKTRGQQVTLSCSPISGHRSVSWYQQTPGQGLQFLFEYFSETQRNKGNFPGRFSGRQFSNSRSEMNVSTLELGDSALYLCASRLAGPHEQYFGPGTRLTVT.

The CDR3 bases are TGTGCCAGTAAAGATATCGAGAACCCAGATACGCAGTATTTT. Translation: CASKDIENPDTQYF. The chain is built from TRBV19 and TRBJ2-3, with D hard to call. V was clipped by 7 bases and J by 4 bases, with 15 bases between them. There are 14 residues in the CDR3. CDR1 is LNHDA and CDR2 is SQIVND in the germline V gene (reference sequence).

The rearrangement uses TRBV2 and TRBJ2-7, with no clear D. CDR1 and CDR2 from the germline V gene are SNHLY and FYNNEI. This CDR3 is built from 13 residues. V shed 2 bases and J shed 1 base, with 6 bases lying between them. The CDR3 DNA follows: TGTGCCAGCAGTGAACAGACATCCTACGAGCAGTACTTC. Protein product: CASSEQTSYEQYF.

This sequence joins TRBV19 and TRBJ2-1, with a weak D call TRBD1 (5 bases). The germline V gene has CDR1 LNHDA and CDR2 SQIVND (reference sequence). The CDR3 totals 15 residues. Trimming pared 4 bases from V and 9 bases from J, leaving 19 bases between. This CDR3 is CASSTLDTPYGEQFF. CDR3 nucleotide sequence: TGTGCCAGTAGTACGCTGGACACTCCTTACGGTGAGCAGTTCTTC.

The chain uses TRBV6-4 and TRBJ2-5; TRBD2 matches at 10 bases. With 7 bases clipped from V and 3 bases from J, the junction kept 11 bases outside the gene matches. Per the germline V gene, CDR1 is MRHNA and CDR2 is SNTAGT. The CDR3 loop spans 16 amino acids. This CDR3 is CASNQEPLAGEETQYF. The CDR3 DNA is TGTGCCAGCAACCAAGAGCCGCTAGCGGGGGAAGAGACCCAGTACTTC.

The V gene is TRBV5-1, the J gene TRBJ2-5; the match to TRBD1 covers 9 bases. The CDR3 contains 14 residues. Trimming at V came to 4 bases and at J to 3 bases, leaving 4 bases not matched to a gene. Germline CDR1 is SGHRS and CDR2 is YFSETQ. As DNA, the CDR3 is TGCGCCAGCAGCCCCGGGACAGGGAAAGAGACCCAGTACTTC. Protein sequence: CASSPGTGKETQYF.

The J gene is TRBJ1-1, the V gene TRBV9; the D gene is possibly TRBD1 (5 bases). Germline V lookup: CDR1 SGDLS, CDR2 YYNGEE. CDR3 length equals 14 residues. Trimming removed 8 bases from V and 2 bases from J, with 16 bases in between. This CDR3 reads CASSRTGGNTEAFF. CDR3 DNA sequence: TGTGCCAGTTCGCGTACGGGGGGTAACACTGAAGCTTTCTTT. The full variable domain, in which reference TRBV9 and TRBJ1-1 provide the parts outside the CDR3, is DSGVTQTPKHLITATGQRVTLRCSPRSGDLSVYWYQQSLDQGLQFLIQYYNGEERAKGNILERFSAQQFPDLHSELNLSSLELGDSALYFCASSRTGGNTEAFFGQGTRLTVV.

The gene calls are TRBV7-6 and TRBJ2-2, with 9 bases matching TRBD1. Trimming took 5 bases from V and 6 from J; bases not matched to a gene: 10. The CDR3 contains 16 residues. Germline V gene data show CDR1 as SGHVS and CDR2 as FNYEAQ. The CDR3 protein is CASSTGPGQGSGELFF. The CDR3, as DNA: TGTGCCAGCAGCACCGGTCCGGGACAGGGCTCCGGGGAGCTGTTTTTT.

The V call is TRBV19, the J call TRBJ1-1; no clear D gene. Germline lookup yields CDR1 LNHDA and CDR2 SQIVND (reference sequence). Deletions cut 2 bases from V and 3 bases from J, with 7 bases between. The CDR3 is 13 residues long. The CDR3, as DNA: TGTGCCAGTAGTATAAAGAGGGACACTGAAGCTTTCTTT. As protein: CASSIKRDTEAFF.

This clone was seen a single time. This sequence joins TRBV27 and TRBJ1-1; perhaps TRBD1 as D (5 bases). CDR1 and CDR2 from the germline V gene are MNHEY and SMNVEV (reference sequence). This CDR3 comprises 15 residues. V was trimmed by 0 bases and J by 4 bases, leaving 12 bases between them. Here the CDR3 DNA reads TGTGCCAGCAGTTTATCGTTCGGTAGGGGCACTGAAGCTTTCTTT. Protein: CASSLSFGRGTEAFF.

The chain couples TRBV6-5 to TRBJ2-5; D is possibly TRBD2 (7 bases). With 6 bases removed from V and 5 bases from J, the gap between germline ends came to 13 bases. CDR3 length: 13 residues. The V gene's germline CDR1 is MNHEY and CDR2 SVGAGI. As DNA, the CDR3 is TGTGCCAGCAGCACAGGGAGGGGGGAGACCCAGTACTTC. It yields the protein CASSTGRGETQYF.

V usage is TRBV5-6 and J usage is TRBJ2-7; TRBD1 matches 10 bases. J was trimmed by 2 bases and V by 3 bases; bases with no gene match: 8. The CDR3 length is 16 residues. The germline V gene encodes CDR1 SGHDT and CDR2 YYEEEE. The CDR3: CASSSPGQGVTYEQYF. CDR3 nucleotides: TGTGCCAGCAGCTCCCCAGGACAGGGGGTCACCTACGAGCAGTACTTC.

The CDR3 spells CASSTPGLYRETQYF. The CDR3 nucleotides are TGTGCCAGCAGCACGCCGGGACTCTATCGGGAGACCCAGTACTTC. The genes are TRBV13 and TRBJ2-5, with D possibly matching TRBD2 (6 bases). From germline, CDR1 is PRHDT and CDR2 FYEKMQ (reference sequence). The CDR3 length is 15 residues. V lost 5 bases, J lost 5 bases, and 18 bases lay in between.

This rearrangement joins TRBV7-3 to TRBJ1-1; D perhaps matches TRBD1 (5 bases). V gave up 5 bases and J gave up 8 bases, with 18 bases separating them. Per the germline V gene, CDR1 is SGHTA and CDR2 is FQGTGA. The CDR3 covers 14 residues. The CDR3, as DNA: TGTGCCAGCAGCCCATTTCTCGACAGTGAAGAAGCTTTCTTT. Translated: CASSPFLDSEEAFF.